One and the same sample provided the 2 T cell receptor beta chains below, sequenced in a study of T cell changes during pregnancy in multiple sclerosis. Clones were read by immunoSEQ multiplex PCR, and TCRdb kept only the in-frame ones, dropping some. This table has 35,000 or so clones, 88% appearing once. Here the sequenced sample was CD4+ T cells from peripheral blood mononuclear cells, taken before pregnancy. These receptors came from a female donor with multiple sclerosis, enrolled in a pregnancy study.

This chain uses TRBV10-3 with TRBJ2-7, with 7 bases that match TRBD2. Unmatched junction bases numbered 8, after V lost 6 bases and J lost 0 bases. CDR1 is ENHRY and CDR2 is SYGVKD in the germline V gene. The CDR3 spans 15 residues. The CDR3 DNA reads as TGTGCCATCAGCCCCAGCGGGGCTAGCTCCTACGAGCAGTACTTC. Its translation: CAISPSGASSYEQYF.

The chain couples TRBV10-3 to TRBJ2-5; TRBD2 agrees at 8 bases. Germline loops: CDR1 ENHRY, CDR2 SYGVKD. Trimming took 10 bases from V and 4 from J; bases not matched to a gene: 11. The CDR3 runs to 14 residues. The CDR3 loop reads CATLAGGAAETQYF. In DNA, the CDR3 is TGTGCCACTCTGGCGGGGGGCGCAGCAGAGACCCAGTACTTC.